This entry is about one TCR beta chain. Its cognate antigen is unknown. An equimolar mix of two oligonucleotides served as the beta constant-region primer for TRBC1 and TRBC2. Four rounds of PCR amplified the ligated cDNA using nested alpha and beta constant-region primers plus SP2. One entry per CDR3 protein results from TCRdb running MiXCR on the UMI-ligation and nested PCR reads. The repertoire holds about 82,000 distinct CDR3 sequences, roughly 9.3% seen once, with about 1.3% in the top ten. CDR3 size: 15 residues. V shed 5 bases and J shed 6 bases, with 17 bases lying between them. Germline CDR1 and CDR2: SNHLY and FYNNEI. These data belong to a study of naive and memory T cell subsets. Study conclusions and caveats: Diversity fell and Gini index rose from naive through CM, EM, EMRA.

This clonotype was sampled from a human donor in good health. Sequencing used naive CD8+ T cells from blood. The chain couples TRBV2 to TRBJ2-1; D ambiguous. The DNA for the CDR3 is TGTGCCAGCAGTTGGAGCTTCGAGGTCATCAATGAGCAGTTCTTC. This codes for CASSWSFEVINEQFF.